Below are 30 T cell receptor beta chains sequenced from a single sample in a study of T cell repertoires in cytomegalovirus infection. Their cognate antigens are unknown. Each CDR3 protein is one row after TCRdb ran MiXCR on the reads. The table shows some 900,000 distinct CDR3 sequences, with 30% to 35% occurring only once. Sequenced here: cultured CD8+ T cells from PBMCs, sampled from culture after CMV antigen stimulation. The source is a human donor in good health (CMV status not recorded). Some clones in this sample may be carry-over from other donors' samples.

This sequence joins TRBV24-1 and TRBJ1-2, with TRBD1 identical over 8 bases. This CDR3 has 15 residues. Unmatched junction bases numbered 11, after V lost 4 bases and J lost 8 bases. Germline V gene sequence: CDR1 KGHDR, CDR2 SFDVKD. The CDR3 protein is CATSDPRTGPEGYTF. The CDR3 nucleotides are TGTGCCACCAGTGACCCCAGGACAGGGCCAGAGGGCTACACCTTC.

As DNA, the CDR3 is TGCAGCGTTGAGGGGACTAGCGGGGGCCACTCCTACAATGAGCAGTTCTTC. This encodes CSVEGTSGGHSYNEQFF. This chain uses TRBV29-1 with TRBJ2-1; 14 positions match TRBD2. CDR3 length: 17 residues. V lost 3 bases, J lost 0 bases, and 4 bases stayed unmatched. Germline assignment: CDR1 SQVTM and CDR2 ANQGSEA.

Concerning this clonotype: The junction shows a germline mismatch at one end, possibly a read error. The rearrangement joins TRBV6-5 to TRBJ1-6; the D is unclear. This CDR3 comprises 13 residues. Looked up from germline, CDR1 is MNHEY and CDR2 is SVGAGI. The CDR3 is CASSPSSNSPLHF. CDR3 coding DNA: TGTGCCAGCAGTCCCTCCTCTAATTCACCCCTCCACTTT.

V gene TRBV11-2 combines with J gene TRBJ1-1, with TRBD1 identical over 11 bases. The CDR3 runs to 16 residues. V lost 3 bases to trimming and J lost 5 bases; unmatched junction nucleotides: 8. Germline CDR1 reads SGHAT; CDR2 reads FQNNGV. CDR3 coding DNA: TGTGCCAGCAGCTTGGGGACAGGGGGAGTTTGGACTGAAGCTTTCTTT. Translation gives CASSLGTGGVWTEAFF.

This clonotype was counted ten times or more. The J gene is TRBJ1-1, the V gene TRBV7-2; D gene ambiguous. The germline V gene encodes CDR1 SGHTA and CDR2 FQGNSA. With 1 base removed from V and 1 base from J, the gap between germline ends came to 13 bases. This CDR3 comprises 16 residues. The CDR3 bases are TGTGCCAGCAGCTTAGTATCCCAGCCTCAGAACACTGAAGCTTTCTTT. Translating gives CASSLVSQPQNTEAFF.

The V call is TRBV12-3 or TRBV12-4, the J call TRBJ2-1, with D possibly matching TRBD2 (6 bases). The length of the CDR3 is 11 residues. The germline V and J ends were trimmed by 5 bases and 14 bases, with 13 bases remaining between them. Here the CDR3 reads CASSRGTAKFF. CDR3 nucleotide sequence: TGTGCCAGCAGTCGCGGGACCGCGAAGTTCTTC.

CDR3 bases: TGTGCCAGCAGCTTAGAAGGAGGCAAACACACAGATACGCAGTATTTT. It encodes CASSLEGGKHTDTQYF. This chain links TRBV11-2 with TRBJ2-3, with D tentatively TRBD2 (5 bases). The germline V and J ends were trimmed by 0 bases and 2 bases, with 12 bases remaining between them. Germline V gives CDR1 SGHAT, CDR2 FQNNGV. CDR3 length equals 16 residues. Complete variable domain (other parts from reference TRBV11-2 and TRBJ2-3): EAGVAQSPRYKIIEKRQSVAFWCNPISGHATLYWYQQILGQGPKLLIQFQNNGVVDDSQLPKDRFSAERLKGVDSTLKIQPAKLEDSAVYLCASSLEGGKHTDTQYFGPGTRLTVL.

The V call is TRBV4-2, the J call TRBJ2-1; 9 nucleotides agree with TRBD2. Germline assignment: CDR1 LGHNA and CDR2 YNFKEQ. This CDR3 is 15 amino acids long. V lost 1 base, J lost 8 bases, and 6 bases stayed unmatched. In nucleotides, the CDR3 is TGTGCCAGCAGCCAAGTGAGCGGGGGGATGGATGAGCAGTTCTTC. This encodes CASSQVSGGMDEQFF.

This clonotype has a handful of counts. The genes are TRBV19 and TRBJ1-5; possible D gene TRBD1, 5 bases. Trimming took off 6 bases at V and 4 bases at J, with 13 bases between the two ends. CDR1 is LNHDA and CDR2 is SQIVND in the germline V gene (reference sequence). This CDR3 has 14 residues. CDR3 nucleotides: TGTGCCAGTAGCTCCCCAGGGACGAATCAGCCCCAGCATTTT. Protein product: CASSSPGTNQPQHF.

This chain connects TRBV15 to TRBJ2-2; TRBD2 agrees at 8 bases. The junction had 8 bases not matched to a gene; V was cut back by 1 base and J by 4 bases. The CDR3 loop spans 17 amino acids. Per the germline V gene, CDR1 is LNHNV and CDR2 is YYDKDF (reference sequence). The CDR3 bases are TGTGCCACCAGCAGAGGACCGGGACTAGAGGGCACCGGGGAGCTGTTTTTT. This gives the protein CATSRGPGLEGTGELFF.

DNA for the CDR3: TGCGCCAGCAGCCCTACTAGGACGTCTGGGGAGCTGTTTTTT. Translated: CASSPTRTSGELFF. The chain employs TRBV4-1 and TRBJ2-2, with D tentatively TRBD2 (5 bases). The V gene lost 4 bases and the J gene lost 8 bases, with 14 bases spanning the gap. This CDR3 has 14 residues. Germline CDR1 MGHRA, CDR2 YSYEKL.

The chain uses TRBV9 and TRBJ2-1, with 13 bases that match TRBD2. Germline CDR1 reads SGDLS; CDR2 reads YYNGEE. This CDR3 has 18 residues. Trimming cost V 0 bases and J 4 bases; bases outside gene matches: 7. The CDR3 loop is CASSVEGLAGAKYNEQFF. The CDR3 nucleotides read TGTGCCAGCAGCGTAGAAGGACTAGCGGGGGCCAAATACAATGAGCAGTTCTTC.

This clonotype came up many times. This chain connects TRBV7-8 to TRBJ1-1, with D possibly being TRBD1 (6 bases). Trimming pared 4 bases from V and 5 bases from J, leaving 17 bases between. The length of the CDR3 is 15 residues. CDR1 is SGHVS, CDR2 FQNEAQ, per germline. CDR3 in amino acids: CASSSVGRGGTEAFF. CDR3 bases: TGTGCCAGCAGCTCAGTGGGCAGGGGAGGGACTGAAGCTTTCTTT.

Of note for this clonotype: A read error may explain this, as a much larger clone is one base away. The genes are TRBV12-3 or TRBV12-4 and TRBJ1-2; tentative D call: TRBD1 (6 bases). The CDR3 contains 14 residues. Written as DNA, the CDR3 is TGTGCCAACAGTGGCGGATTAGGGACAAATGGCTACACCTTC. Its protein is CANSGGLGTNGYTF.

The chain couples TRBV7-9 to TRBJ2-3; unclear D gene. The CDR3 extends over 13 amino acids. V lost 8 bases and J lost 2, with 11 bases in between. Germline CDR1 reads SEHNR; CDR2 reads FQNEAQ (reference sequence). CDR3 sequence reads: CASGTTTTDTQYF. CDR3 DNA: TGTGCCAGCGGCACCACTACCACAGATACGCAGTATTTT.

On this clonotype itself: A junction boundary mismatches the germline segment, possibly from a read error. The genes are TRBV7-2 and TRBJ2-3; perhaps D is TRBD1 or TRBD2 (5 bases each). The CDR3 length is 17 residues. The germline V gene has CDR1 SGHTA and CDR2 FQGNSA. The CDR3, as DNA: TGTGCCAGCAGCGTTCCATGGGACCGCCCTGTCCCAGATTCGCAGTATTTT. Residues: CASSVPWDRPVPDSQYF.

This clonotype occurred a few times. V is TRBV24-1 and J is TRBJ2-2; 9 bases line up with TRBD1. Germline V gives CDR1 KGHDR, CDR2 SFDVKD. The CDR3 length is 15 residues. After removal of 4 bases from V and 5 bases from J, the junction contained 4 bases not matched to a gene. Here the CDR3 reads CATSEGTGFTGELFF. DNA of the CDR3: TGTGCCACCAGTGAGGGGACAGGGTTTACCGGGGAGCTGTTTTTT.

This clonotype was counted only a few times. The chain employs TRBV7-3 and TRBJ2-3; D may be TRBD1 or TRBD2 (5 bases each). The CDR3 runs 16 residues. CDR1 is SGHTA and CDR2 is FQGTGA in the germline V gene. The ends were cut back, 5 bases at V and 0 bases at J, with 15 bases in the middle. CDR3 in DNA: TGTGCCAGCAGCATTGGGACCCTTTATAGCACAGATACGCAGTATTTT. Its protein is CASSIGTLYSTDTQYF.

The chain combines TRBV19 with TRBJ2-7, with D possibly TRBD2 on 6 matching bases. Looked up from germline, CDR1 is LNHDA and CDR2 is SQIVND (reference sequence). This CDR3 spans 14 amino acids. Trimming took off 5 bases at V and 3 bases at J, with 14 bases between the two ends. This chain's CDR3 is CASSWRGWDYEQYF. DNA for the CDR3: TGTGCCAGTAGTTGGCGGGGTTGGGACTACGAGCAGTACTTC.

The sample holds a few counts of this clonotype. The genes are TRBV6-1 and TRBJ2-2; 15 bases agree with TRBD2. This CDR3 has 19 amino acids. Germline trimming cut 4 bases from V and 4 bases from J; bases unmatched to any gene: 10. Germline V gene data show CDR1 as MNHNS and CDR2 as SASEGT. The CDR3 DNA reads TGTGCCAGCAGTGGCTCCCCGGGACTAGCGGGGGGCGTCACCGGGGAGCTGTTTTTT. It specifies CASSGSPGLAGGVTGELFF.

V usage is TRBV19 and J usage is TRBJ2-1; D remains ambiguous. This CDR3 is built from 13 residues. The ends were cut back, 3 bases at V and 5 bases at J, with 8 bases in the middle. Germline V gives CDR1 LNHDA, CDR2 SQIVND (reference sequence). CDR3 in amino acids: CASSIPRDNEQFF. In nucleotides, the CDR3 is TGTGCCAGTAGTATCCCGAGAGACAATGAGCAGTTCTTC. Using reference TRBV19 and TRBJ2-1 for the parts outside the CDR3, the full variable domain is DGGITQSPKYLFRKEGQNVTLSCEQNLNHDAMYWYRQDPGQGLRLIYYSQIVNDFQKGDIAEGYSVSREKKESFPLTVTSAQKNPTAFYLCASSIPRDNEQFFGPGTRLTVL.

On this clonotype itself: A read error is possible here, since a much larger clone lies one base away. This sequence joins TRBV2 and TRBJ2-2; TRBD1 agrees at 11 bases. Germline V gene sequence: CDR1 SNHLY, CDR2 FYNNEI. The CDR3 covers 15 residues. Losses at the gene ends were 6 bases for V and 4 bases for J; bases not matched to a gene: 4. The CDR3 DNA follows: TGTGCCAGCAGGACCGGGACAGGGGGCACCGGGGAGCTGTTTTTT. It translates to CASRTGTGGTGELFF.

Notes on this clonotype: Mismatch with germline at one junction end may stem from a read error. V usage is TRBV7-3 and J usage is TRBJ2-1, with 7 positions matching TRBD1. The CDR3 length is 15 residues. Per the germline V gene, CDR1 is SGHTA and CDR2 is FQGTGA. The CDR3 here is CVSSPPGQPYNEQFF. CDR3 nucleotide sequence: TGTGTCAGCAGCCCACCGGGACAGCCCTACAATGAGCAGTTCTTC.

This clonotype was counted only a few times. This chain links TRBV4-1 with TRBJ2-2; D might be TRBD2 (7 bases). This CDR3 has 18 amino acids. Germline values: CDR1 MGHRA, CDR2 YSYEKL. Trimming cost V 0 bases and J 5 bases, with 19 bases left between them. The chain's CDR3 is CASSQDRQLGGGTGELFF. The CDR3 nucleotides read TGCGCCAGCAGCCAAGATCGGCAGTTAGGGGGGGGAACCGGGGAGCTGTTTTTT.

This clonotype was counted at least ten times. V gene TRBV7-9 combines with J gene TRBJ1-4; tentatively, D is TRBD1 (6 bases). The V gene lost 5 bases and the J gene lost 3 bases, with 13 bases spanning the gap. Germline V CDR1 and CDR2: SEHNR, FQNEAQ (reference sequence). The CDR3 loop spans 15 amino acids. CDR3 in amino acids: CASSPLTGSNEKLFF. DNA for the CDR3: TGTGCCAGCAGCCCTTTGACAGGCTCTAATGAAAAACTGTTTTTT.

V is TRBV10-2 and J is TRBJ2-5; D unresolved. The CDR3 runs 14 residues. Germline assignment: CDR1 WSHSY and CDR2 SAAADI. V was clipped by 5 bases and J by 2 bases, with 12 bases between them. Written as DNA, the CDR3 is TGCGCCAGCAGTACGGGTTTCGGGCAAGAGACCCAGTACTTC. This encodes CASSTGFGQETQYF.

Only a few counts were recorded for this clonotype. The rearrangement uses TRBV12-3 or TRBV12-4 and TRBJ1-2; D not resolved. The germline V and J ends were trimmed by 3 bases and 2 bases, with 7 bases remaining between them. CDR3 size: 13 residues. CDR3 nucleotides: TGTGCCAGCAGTTTTAGGCGGAACTATGGCTACACCTTC. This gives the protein CASSFRRNYGYTF.

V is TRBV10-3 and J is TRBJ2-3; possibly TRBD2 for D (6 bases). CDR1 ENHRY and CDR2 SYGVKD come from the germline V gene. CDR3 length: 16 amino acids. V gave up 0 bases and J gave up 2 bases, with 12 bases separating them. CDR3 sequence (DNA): TGTGCCATCAGTGAGTCGCGGCGGGGTGACACAGATACGCAGTATTTT. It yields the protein CAISESRRGDTDTQYF.

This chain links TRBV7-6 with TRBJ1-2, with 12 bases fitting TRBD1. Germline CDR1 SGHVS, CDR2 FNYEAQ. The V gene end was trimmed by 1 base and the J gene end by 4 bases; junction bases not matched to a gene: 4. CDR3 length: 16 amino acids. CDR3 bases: TGTGCCAGCAGCTTAGGGGGACAGGGGGCTGTCTATGGCTACACCTTC. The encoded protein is CASSLGGQGAVYGYTF.

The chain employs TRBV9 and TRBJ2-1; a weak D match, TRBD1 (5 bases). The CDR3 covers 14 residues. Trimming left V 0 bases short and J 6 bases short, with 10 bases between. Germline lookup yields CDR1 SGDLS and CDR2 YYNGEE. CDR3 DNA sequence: TGTGCCAGCAGCGTAGGACAGTTTACCAATGAGCAGTTCTTC. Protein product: CASSVGQFTNEQFF.